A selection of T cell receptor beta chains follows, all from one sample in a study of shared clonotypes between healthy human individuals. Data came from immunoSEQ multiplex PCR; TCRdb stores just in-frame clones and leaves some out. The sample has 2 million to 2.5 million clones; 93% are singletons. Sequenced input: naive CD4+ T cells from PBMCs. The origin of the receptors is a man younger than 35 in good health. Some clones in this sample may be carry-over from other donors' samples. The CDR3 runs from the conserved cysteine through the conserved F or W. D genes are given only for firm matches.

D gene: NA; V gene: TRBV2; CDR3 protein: CASKESGSEGGEQFF
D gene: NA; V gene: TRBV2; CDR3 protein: CASSEATRVDGYTF
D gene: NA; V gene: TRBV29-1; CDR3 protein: CSVEDRVQETQYF
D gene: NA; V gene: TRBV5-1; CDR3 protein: CASSLGPQNTEAFF
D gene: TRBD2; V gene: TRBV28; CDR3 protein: CASSGPGLAANEQFF
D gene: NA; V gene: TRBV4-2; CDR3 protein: CASSQDRSSTEAFF
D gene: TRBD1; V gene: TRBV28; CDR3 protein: CASSTHRGLGYTF
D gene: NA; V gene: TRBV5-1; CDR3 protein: CASSLGLQETQYF
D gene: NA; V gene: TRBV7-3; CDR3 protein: CASSRGRGEQFF
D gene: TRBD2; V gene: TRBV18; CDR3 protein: CASSPRASGHYNEQFF
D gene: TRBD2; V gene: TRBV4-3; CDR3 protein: CASSQDGGLAGGTDTQYF
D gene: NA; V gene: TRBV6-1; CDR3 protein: CASSEGWVASHGYTF
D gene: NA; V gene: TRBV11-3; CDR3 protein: CASSPTVSTDTQYF
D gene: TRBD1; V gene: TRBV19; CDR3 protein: CASSTKAGGTGELFF
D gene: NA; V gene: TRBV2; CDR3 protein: CASRDFRAGEKLFF
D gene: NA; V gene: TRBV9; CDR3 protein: CASSRGSSGNTIYF
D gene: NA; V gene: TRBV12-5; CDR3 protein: CASGFNIAGELFF
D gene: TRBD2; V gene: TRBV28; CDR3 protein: CASRQAGTSWSNTQYF
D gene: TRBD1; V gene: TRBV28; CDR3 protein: CASSSPRQGVAYEQYF
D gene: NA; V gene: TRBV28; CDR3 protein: CASSLSQGVRNTEAFF
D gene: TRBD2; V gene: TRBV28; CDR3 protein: CASSSPGTSGYEQYF
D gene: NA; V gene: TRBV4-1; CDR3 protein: CASSGGVGIQYF
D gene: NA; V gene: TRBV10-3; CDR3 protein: CAISGANLYNEQFF
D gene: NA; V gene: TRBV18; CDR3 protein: CASSPGESDTQYF
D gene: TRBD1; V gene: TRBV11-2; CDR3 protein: CASSQIPGQGLYEQYF
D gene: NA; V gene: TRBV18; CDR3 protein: CASSPLILEGPILREQYF
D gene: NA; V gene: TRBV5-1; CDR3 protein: CASSPGDTGGEKLFF
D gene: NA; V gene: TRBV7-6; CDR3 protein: CASSPPLEEQFF
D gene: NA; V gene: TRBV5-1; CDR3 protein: CASSPDGSSGNTIYF
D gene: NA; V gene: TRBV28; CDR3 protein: CASSLTGGNQPQHF
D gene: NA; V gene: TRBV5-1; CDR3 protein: CASSRSPTGGNQPQHF
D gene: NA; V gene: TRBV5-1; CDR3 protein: CASSSGQGNQPQHF
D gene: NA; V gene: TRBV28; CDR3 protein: CASSLPGKNVLTF
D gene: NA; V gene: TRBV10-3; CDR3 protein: CAISSQASGNTEAFF
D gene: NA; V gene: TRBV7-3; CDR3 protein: CASSYRVNTGELFF
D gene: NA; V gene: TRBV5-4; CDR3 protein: CASSLGGAATNEKLFF
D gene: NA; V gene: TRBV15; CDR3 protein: CATSRDRGSVYNEQFF
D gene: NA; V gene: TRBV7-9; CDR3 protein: CASSSVGGYNEQFF
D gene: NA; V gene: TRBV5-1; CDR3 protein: CASTTGLAKNIQYF
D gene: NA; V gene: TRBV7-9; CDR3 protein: CASSLKARGRGQDYTF
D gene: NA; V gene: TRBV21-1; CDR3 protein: CASTGQGTYEQYF
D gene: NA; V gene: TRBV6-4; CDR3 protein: CASSVYPQSTQYF
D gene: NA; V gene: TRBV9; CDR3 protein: CASSVLGSDNNEQFF
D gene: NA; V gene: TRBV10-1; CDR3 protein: CASVAETYNEQFF
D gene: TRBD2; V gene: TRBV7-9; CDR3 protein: CASRRLVAGGETQYF
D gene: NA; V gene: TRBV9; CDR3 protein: CASSTSPYWTDTQYF